The clone carrying this T cell receptor (beta chain) appeared many times. Its antigen is unknown. The CDR3 runs to 17 residues. The V gene's germline CDR1 is DFQATT and CDR2 SNEGSKA (reference sequence). The germline V and J ends were trimmed by 0 bases and 0 bases, with 17 bases remaining between them. MiXCR, applied by TCRdb to the PCR reads, yields one record per CDR3 protein. The repertoire includes approximately 680,000 distinct CDR3 sequences, over 25% of them detected once, and about 0.84% sits in the top ten. This record belongs to a study of molecular identifiers for immune sequencing clone quantification. Study outcomes and limitations: Clones above 20 RNA copies contained over 99% of effector molecules and under 1% of naive molecules.

This chain uses TRBV20-1 with TRBJ1-2; D gene unclear. The TCR originated in a human donor in good health. Some libraries in this study had Jurkat cell RNA spiked in. The sample comprised naive CD8+ T cells from blood, with Jurkat cell RNA spiked in. Documented subset: FACS-sorted CD8+CD4-CCR7+CD45RA+ naive T cells. CDR3 bases: TGCAGTGCTAGAGACCGCGGAACTCCAGCTACTAACTATGGCTACACCTTC. As protein: CSARDRGTPATNYGYTF.